This TCR beta chain was profiled in a study of Ad26.COV2.S vaccination and SARS-CoV-2 variants (dated by TCRdb to about 2021). Turning to the overall study: Vaccine-arm donors were drawn from COV1001, a multicentre, randomized, double-blind, placebo-controlled phase I-IIa trial of Ad26.COV2.S in healthy adults. Ad26.COV2.S was given intramuscularly at 5x10^10 or 1x10^11 viral particles, as a single shot or as two shots 56 days apart. The specificity and breadth of SARS-CoV-2-reactive T cell receptors after Ad26.COV2.S vaccination were assessed by TCRbeta repertoire sequencing. The TCR-sequenced set comprised approximately 30 samples: 19 Ad26.COV2.S vaccine recipients, 5 placebo recipients and 8 SARS-CoV-2 convalescent individuals. Participants in the trial were split at random into five groups of five each, receiving low-dose or high-dose Ad26.COV2.S once or twice, or else placebo on both occasions. Investigators remained blinded to trial group allocation during experiments and outcome assessment. What the authors observed across the whole study: According to the authors, total T cell responses may have been underestimated by the TCR breadth and depth analyses. Comparable non-spike TCR breadth was observed between vaccine and placebo recipients, consistent with only spike being contained in the vaccine. After vaccination, substantial breadth of spike-specific CD8+ and CD4+ T cell responses was reported. Higher spike-specific TCR breadth was observed in Ad26.COV2.S recipients than in placebo recipients (P = 0.0014). The study lacked the statistical power to compare responses across vaccine doses or regimens.

What the treatment or condition label conveys for this sample: around 19 received Ad26.COV2.S at low or high dose, single or two shots; several received placebo; per-sample allocation not given. Repertoires of vaccine and placebo recipients were sequenced from samples taken on day 63 after the first injection. Cohort 1b enrolled 20 to 30 adults aged 18-55 years at a single site in Boston, USA, between 29 July and 7 August 2020. As a vaccine, Ad26.COV2.S was a replication-incompetent adenovirus type 26 vector that expressed a prefusion-stabilized SARS-CoV-2 spike protein derived from the original Wuhan strain. The germline V gene provides CDR1 KGHSH and CDR2 LQKENI. V is trimmed back by 5 bases and J by 4 bases, and the junction contains 7 bases that no gene match accounts for. The cysteine opens and the phenylalanine closes a CDR3 of 15 amino acids. The sequence is cut down to CDR3 DNA, 45 bases in frame from base 1.

The immunoSEQ Assay was used to sequence TCRbeta CDR3 regions. After extraction, genomic DNA underwent amplification by bias-controlled multiplex PCR, followed by high-throughput sequencing. In the source study's methods: To quantify the absolute abundance of every unique TCRbeta CDR3 region, sequences were collapsed and filtered. T cell fraction was estimated by normalizing TCRbeta template counts to usable DNA, with usable DNA measured through amplification of reference genes found in all nucleated cells. Repertoire TCRs were annotated as SARS-CoV-2-specific by exact matching of V gene, CDR3 amino acid sequence and J gene to a known reactive TCR set. The reference SARS-CoV-2 TCR set was derived from MIRA and filtered for enrichment in COVID-19-positive ImmuneCODE repertoires, a step that removed public or cross-reactive TCRs. Using the MIRA antigens, annotated TCRs were further analysed by specific ORF or by position within an ORF. Breadth was defined as annotated unique rearrangements over total unique productive rearrangements; depth was the summed frequency of those rearrangements. TCR breadth was compared between groups using two-sided Wilcoxon rank-sum tests. In its TCRdb copy, this immuneACCESS table keeps in-frame sequences only and misses some clones. Where compared with another copy, unresolved V genes explain less than half of these, and the others have no known cause. V and J calls and clone size are those listed in that table; D and trimming were worked out from the DNA. In all, the sample holds a few hundred thousand clones, and roughly 88% of those were seen once. Around 5.5% of the sample rests with the top ten.

As regards this clone: It has no known antigen specificity. No clone much larger than this one lies a single base away; base qualities are absent.

The rearranged segments are TRBV18 and TRBJ1-5; 8 bases in the junction line up with TRBD1. The TCR comes from a person between 18 and 59 years old who received the Ad26.COV2.S COVID-19 vaccine or a placebo. The input for sequencing was peripheral blood, taken in a trial of Ad26.COV2.S vaccine versus placebo. The DNA sequence is given as TGTGCCAGCTCAACTATACAGGGGGGTAATCAGCCCCAGCATTTT. Protein translation: CASSTIQGGNQPQHF. Beyond the CDR3, the reference TRBV18 and TRBJ1-5 genes provide the residues; the full variable domain reads: NAGVMQNPRHLVRRRGQEARLRCSPMKGHSHVYWYRQLPEEGLKFMVYLQKENIIDESGMPKERFSAEFPKEGPSILRIQQVVRGDSAAYFCASSTIQGGNQPQHFGDGTRLSIL.